This T cell receptor (beta chain) came from a study of sequential checkpoint blockade in melanoma. TCRdb keeps only in-frame clones here, not all; method: immunoSEQ multiplex PCR. The sample lists about 38,000 clones; around nine tenths were seen once. Germline V gives CDR1 SGHNT, CDR2 YYREEE (reference sequence). Trimming removed 2 bases from V and 1 base from J; junction bases left unmatched: 1. This CDR3 is 14 amino acids long. Treatment noted: randomized to nivolumab then ipilimumab (arm A) or the reverse (arm B). DNA-damaging chemotherapy had not been given to any patient beforehand. PBMC sorting kept live CD3+CD8+ cells without CD19 or CD56.

The chain has TRBV5-4 and TRBJ2-7, with 9 nucleotides matching TRBD1. The clonotype comes from a human donor with melanoma. The source was CD8+ T cells sorted from blood (inferred from file names), collected from a patient given nivolumab and ipilimumab in sequence. The CDR3 bases are TGTGCCAGCAGCTTCGGGACAGGGTCCTACGAGCAGTACTTC. It yields the protein CASSFGTGSYEQYF.